The 8 T cell receptor beta chains in this list originate from one sample, sequenced in a study of beta chain features in type 1 diabetes. Study-wide findings and caveats: Moderately but significantly shorter TCRB CDR3s were found in Type 1 diabetes patients in all four CD4+ subsets.

Every isolated RNA sample was fully reverse transcribed, so sequencing captured expressed TCRB transcripts. Using immunoSEQ multiplex PCR, the repertoire was profiled, and TCRdb retains in-frame clones only, with some absent. The sample holds about 340,000 clones, 9.3% seen once. These receptors have no known antigen. Sequenced input: central memory CD4+ T cells from blood. All receptors derive from a man aged 30-40 years with type 1 diabetes.

This clone has only a few counts. This CDR3 reads CASSFSRESEQYF. CDR3 sequence (DNA): TGTGCCAGCAGCTTTTCACGGGAAAGCGAGCAGTACTTC. The chain carries TRBV7-9 and TRBJ2-7; tentative D call: TRBD2 (5 bases). The germline gives CDR1 SEHNR, CDR2 FQNEAQ (reference sequence). Trimming pared 3 bases from V and 6 bases from J, leaving 12 bases between. This CDR3 comprises 13 residues.

The chain uses TRBV4-3 and TRBJ1-2, with D maybe TRBD1 (6 bases). This CDR3 region has 16 residues. The germline CDR1 and CDR2 sequences are LGHNA and YSLEER. Between the trimmed V and J ends, which lost 0 bases and 1 base, there was a span of 12 bases. CDR3 DNA sequence: TGCGCCAGCAGCCAAGATGTGACAGGCTTTAACTATGGCTACACCTTC. Its protein product is CASSQDVTGFNYGYTF.

The chain employs TRBV13 and TRBJ2-7; TRBD2 might be the D (6 bases). The germline CDR1 and CDR2 sequences are PRHDT and FYEKMQ (reference sequence). The CDR3 covers 14 residues. The V gene lost 4 bases and the J gene lost 2 bases, with 12 bases spanning the gap. CDR3 loop: CASSSGDGAYEQYF. The DNA for the CDR3 is TGTGCCAGCAGCTCGGGAGACGGTGCCTACGAGCAGTACTTC.

The table lists this clone with a few counts. The chain recombines TRBV6-6 with TRBJ2-7, with D perhaps given as TRBD1 or TRBD2 (5 bases each). The CDR3 has 15 amino acids. CDR1 is MNHNY, CDR2 SVGAGI, per germline (reference sequence). V was trimmed by 5 bases and J by 0 bases, leaving 14 bases between them. The CDR3 nucleotides read TGTGCCAGCAGTGACGGGACCGGCGGCTCCTACGAGCAGTACTTC. Translation gives CASSDGTGGSYEQYF.

The chain combines TRBV10-2 with TRBJ2-5, with D perhaps TRBD1 or TRBD2 (5 bases each). Germline lookup yields CDR1 WSHSY and CDR2 SAAADI. This CDR3 region has 15 residues. Trimming stripped 3 bases from V and 6 bases from J, with 17 bases between. This chain's CDR3 is CASSESGAQGQTQYF. The DNA of the CDR3 is TGCGCCAGCAGTGAATCCGGGGCACAAGGGCAGACCCAGTACTTC.

In this sample, this clone turned up many times. V usage is TRBV9 and J usage is TRBJ1-3; 9 bases map to TRBD1. The CDR3 loop spans 17 amino acids. J gave up 4 bases and V 3 bases, and 11 bases lay outside the gene matches. The germline V gene encodes CDR1 SGDLS and CDR2 YYNGEE. CDR3: CASSAIPQGATGNTIYF. The CDR3 DNA sequence: TGTGCCAGCAGCGCCATACCACAGGGGGCAACAGGAAACACCATATATTTT.

The chain combines TRBV7-2 with TRBJ2-6, with D uncertain. The CDR3 has 13 amino acids. Looked up from germline, CDR1 is SGHTA and CDR2 is FQGNSA. Trimming removed 7 bases from V and 4 bases from J, with 8 bases in between. In nucleotides, the CDR3 is TGTGCCAGCACCACCCTGGGGGCCAACGTCCTGACTTTC. It specifies CASTTLGANVLTF.

The chain joins TRBV6-6 to TRBJ2-2, with 7 bases lining up with TRBD1. Germline V lookup: CDR1 MNHNY, CDR2 SVGAGI (reference sequence). The CDR3 contains 15 residues. The ends lost 2 bases at V and 3 bases at J; junction bases unmatched: 3. This CDR3 is CASSYVTGDTGELFF. The CDR3 DNA is TGTGCCAGCAGTTACGTCACAGGGGACACCGGGGAGCTGTTTTTT.